A single sample is the source of the 22 T cell receptor beta chains below, sequenced in a study of human T cells and chemical hapten exposure. TCRdb re-called the RACE reads with MiXCR, one entry per CDR3 protein. The sample carries a few hundred thousand distinct CDR3 sequences, over 8% recorded once. Described time point: pre-sensitization, week 0. Treatment described: therapeutic diphenylcyclopropenone sensitization with weekly scalp DPC. The source was whole blood, collected in connection with sensitization to the hapten diphenylcyclopropenone (DPC). All receptors derive from a middle-aged woman with alopecia areata. Some clones in this sample may be carry-over from other donors' samples.

This clonotype appeared a few times. This chain connects TRBV11-2 to TRBJ2-5, with a possible D match to TRBD1 (6 bases). Germline V gene sequence: CDR1 SGHAT, CDR2 FQNNGV. The V gene lost 7 bases and the J gene lost 2 bases, with 14 bases spanning the gap. The CDR3 length is 14 residues. The CDR3 loop is CASTSGTTQETQYF. CDR3 coding DNA: TGTGCCAGCACCTCCGGGACAACTCAAGAGACCCAGTACTTC. Full variable domain (outside the CDR3, taken from reference TRBV11-2 and TRBJ2-5): EAGVAQSPRYKIIEKRQSVAFWCNPISGHATLYWYQQILGQGPKLLIQFQNNGVVDDSQLPKDRFSAERLKGVDSTLKIQPAKLEDSAVYLCASTSGTTQETQYFGPGTRLLVL.

This clonotype showed up just a few times. The gene calls are TRBV20-1 and TRBJ1-3, with 10 bases identical to TRBD1. Germline V gene sequence: CDR1 DFQATT, CDR2 SNEGSKA (reference sequence). V lost 7 bases and J lost 3; bases outside the gene matches: 6. This CDR3 is 14 amino acids long. The CDR3 here is CSGTGTGVGNTIYF. Here the CDR3 DNA reads TGCAGTGGGACCGGGACAGGGGTTGGAAACACCATATATTTT.

The chain links TRBV20-1 to TRBJ1-6; no definite D call. Germline V gene sequence: CDR1 DFQATT, CDR2 SNEGSKA (reference sequence). CDR3 length: 15 residues. Trimming left V 2 bases short and J 8 bases short, with 16 bases between. Here the CDR3 reads CSARLQVRNYSPLHF. The CDR3 region has the DNA TGCAGTGCTAGATTGCAGGTCCGGAATTATTCACCCCTCCACTTT.

This clonotype came up a few times. The chain links TRBV7-8 to TRBJ2-3; 11 positions agree with TRBD2. Trimming at V came to 3 bases and at J to 0 bases, leaving 2 bases not matched to a gene. CDR1 is SGHVS and CDR2 is FQNEAQ in the germline V gene. This CDR3 has 16 amino acids. The CDR3 sequence: CASSFTSGSSTDTQYF. DNA for the CDR3: TGTGCCAGCAGCTTCACTAGCGGGAGCAGCACAGATACGCAGTATTTT.

This clonotype was picked up a small number of times. J is TRBJ1-1 and V is TRBV6-5; the D gene is possibly TRBD1 (6 bases). V was clipped by 0 bases and J by 3 bases, with 11 bases between them. The CDR3 length is 15 residues. CDR1 is MNHEY, CDR2 SVGAGI, per germline. The CDR3 region is CASSYSIQGDTEAFF. DNA for the CDR3: TGTGCCAGCAGTTACTCTATACAGGGAGACACTGAAGCTTTCTTT.

This sequence joins TRBV20-1 and TRBJ2-5; D ambiguous. Trimming left V 3 bases short and J 5 bases short, with 22 bases between. The CDR3 consists of 16 residues. The germline V gene has CDR1 DFQATT and CDR2 SNEGSKA (reference sequence). The CDR3 protein is CSARVLKIALAETQYF. CDR3 nucleotide sequence: TGCAGTGCTAGGGTACTAAAGATAGCACTCGCGGAGACCCAGTACTTC.

This clonotype was seen only a few times. The chain links TRBV7-9 to TRBJ2-3; 9 nucleotides align to TRBD1. This CDR3 comprises 18 residues. Germline CDR1 and CDR2: SEHNR and FQNEAQ (reference sequence). V lost 1 base to trimming and J lost 2 bases; unmatched junction nucleotides: 10. CDR3 sequence (DNA): TGTGCCAGCAGCTTAGACCACCCGGGACAGGGTTTCACAGATACGCAGTATTTT. Protein sequence: CASSLDHPGQGFTDTQYF.

This clonotype was observed many times. V usage is TRBV29-1 and J usage is TRBJ2-2, with 7 bases matching TRBD1. Trimming took 5 bases from V and 0 from J; bases not matched to a gene: 3. Germline CDR1 is SQVTM and CDR2 is ANQGSEA. The CDR3 sequence is 14 residues long. The CDR3 spells CSVHRGTNTGELFF. CDR3 bases: TGCAGCGTTCACAGGGGAACGAACACCGGGGAGCTGTTTTTT.

This clonotype was observed many times. The rearrangement joins TRBV10-3 to TRBJ2-3, with 7 positions matching TRBD2. V was pared by 7 bases and J by 2 bases, with 12 bases of the junction left unmatched. This CDR3 contains 16 residues. Germline V gene sequence: CDR1 ENHRY, CDR2 SYGVKD. CDR3 sequence: CAITETSSRLTDTQYF. The CDR3 nucleotides are TGTGCCATCACCGAGACTAGCAGCCGACTCACAGATACGCAGTATTTT.

The sample holds a few counts of this clonotype. The V gene is TRBV12-3 or TRBV12-4, the J gene TRBJ2-7; D is perhaps TRBD2 (5 bases). The V and J ends lost 7 bases and 3 bases respectively, with 19 bases between them. The length of the CDR3 is 15 residues. CDR3 coding DNA: TGTGCCAGCACCCTTGGGTTAGGGAGTGGCTACGAGCAGTACTTC. This sequence encodes CASTLGLGSGYEQYF.

This clonotype was seen a handful of times. V gene TRBV28 combines with J gene TRBJ2-3; TRBD2 matches at 10 bases. Germline values: CDR1 MDHEN, CDR2 SYDVKM. CDR3 size: 18 residues. With V trimmed by 6 bases and J by 1 base, 13 bases remained unmatched. The CDR3 DNA reads as TGTGCCAGCAGCCCCGGGACTAGCGTCGGAAGGCGCACAGATACGCAGTATTTT. Translating gives CASSPGTSVGRRTDTQYF.

This clonotype was seen a handful of times. This chain uses TRBV6-5 with TRBJ2-5; D perhaps matches TRBD1 (5 bases). Trimming shortened V by 8 bases and J by 0 bases, and 10 bases separated the two germline ends. The CDR3 is 13 residues long. Germline V gene sequence: CDR1 MNHEY, CDR2 SVGAGI. The CDR3 loop reads CASQNRYQETQYF. In DNA, the CDR3 is TGTGCCAGCCAGAACAGGTACCAAGAGACCCAGTACTTC.

This clonotype occurred a few times. The gene calls are TRBV3-1 and TRBJ1-1; tentative D call: TRBD1 (5 bases). Trimming stripped 2 bases from V and 5 bases from J, with 18 bases between. CDR1 is LGHDT, CDR2 YNNKEL, per germline (reference sequence). The CDR3 runs 16 residues. CDR3 in DNA: TGTGCCAGCAGCCAACCACCGGGACGTCTGGGGACTGAAGCTTTCTTT. Residues: CASSQPPGRLGTEAFF.

This chain joins TRBV4-3 and TRBJ2-3; 7 nucleotides agree with TRBD2. The germline V gene encodes CDR1 LGHNA and CDR2 YSLEER. The ends lost 1 base at V and 2 bases at J; junction bases unmatched: 6. The CDR3 sequence is 16 residues long. The DNA of the CDR3 is TGCGCCAGCAGCCAAGTCAGCGGGGCAAACACAGATACGCAGTATTTT. It yields the protein CASSQVSGANTDTQYF.

This clonotype was detected a few times. The chain is built from TRBV6-5 and TRBJ1-4; TRBD1 might be the D (6 bases). This CDR3 spans 14 amino acids. The V and J ends lost 4 bases and 8 bases respectively, with 14 bases between them. Looked up from germline, CDR1 is MNHEY and CDR2 is SVGAGI. Written as DNA, the CDR3 is TGTGCCAGCAGTTCACGGGGGCTGGGGGAAAAACTGTTTTTT. Translating gives CASSSRGLGEKLFF.

Ten or more counts support this clonotype. V and J are TRBV7-6 and TRBJ2-2; 7 nucleotides agree with TRBD2. This CDR3 contains 17 residues. Germline CDR1 SGHVS, CDR2 FNYEAQ. Germline trimming cut 0 bases from V and 1 base from J; bases unmatched to any gene: 5. CDR3 sequence reads: CASSLAGGSLNTGELFF. The CDR3, as DNA: TGTGCCAGCAGCTTAGCGGGCGGGAGCCTGAACACCGGGGAGCTGTTTTTT.

A few counts support this clonotype. The chain recombines TRBV28 with TRBJ2-1; 9 positions agree with TRBD2. The germline gives CDR1 MDHEN, CDR2 SYDVKM. V was pared by 7 bases and J by 10 bases, with 14 bases of the junction left unmatched. CDR3 size: 15 residues. CDR3 protein: CASTPPGLAFGEQFF. DNA of the CDR3: TGTGCCAGCACCCCTCCCGGACTAGCGTTTGGCGAGCAGTTCTTC.

The gene calls are TRBV27 and TRBJ1-1, with a possible D match to TRBD1 (6 bases). This CDR3 is 13 amino acids long. The V gene lost 5 bases and the J gene lost 5 bases, with 12 bases spanning the gap. CDR1 MNHEY and CDR2 SMNVEV come from the germline V gene (reference sequence). The CDR3 nucleotides are TGTGCCAGCAGTGGGGGCAGGAGGACTGAAGCTTTCTTT. Its translation is CASSGGRRTEAFF.

Ten or more counts support this clonotype. This sequence joins TRBV27 and TRBJ1-1; possible D gene TRBD1, 5 bases. Trimming removed 4 bases at V and 5 bases at J, with 14 bases between. Germline loops: CDR1 MNHEY, CDR2 SMNVEV (reference sequence). This CDR3 is built from 14 residues. The CDR3 reads CASSSPGRGTEAFF. CDR3 DNA sequence: TGTGCCAGCAGTTCCCCAGGTCGGGGGACTGAAGCTTTCTTT.

This rearrangement joins TRBV24-1 to TRBJ2-5; D not resolved. The CDR3 is 14 residues long. CDR1 KGHDR and CDR2 SFDVKD come from the germline V gene. The V gene lost 1 base and the J gene lost 7 bases, with 12 bases spanning the gap. The DNA of the CDR3 is TGTGCCACCAGTGATTTTGGCAGCCGCGGGACCCAGTACTTC. It specifies CATSDFGSRGTQYF.

This clonotype was observed a handful of times. The chain carries TRBV20-1 and TRBJ1-1; TRBD1 matches 7 bases. CDR3 length: 14 residues. Germline loops: CDR1 DFQATT, CDR2 SNEGSKA (reference sequence). V shed 2 bases, J shed 1 base, and the junction held 4 bases outside the gene matches. CDR3 sequence: CSARSGQSNTEAFF. The CDR3 coding sequence is TGCAGTGCTAGATCGGGACAGTCGAACACTGAAGCTTTCTTT.

The rearrangement joins TRBV10-3 to TRBJ1-5; a possible D gene is TRBD1 (5 bases). Trimming stripped 6 bases from V and 4 bases from J, with 10 bases between. This CDR3 comprises 13 residues. CDR1 ENHRY and CDR2 SYGVKD come from the germline V gene. CDR3 DNA sequence: TGTGCCATCAGCAAGACAGATAATCAGCCCCAGCATTTT. This codes for CAISKTDNQPQHF.